Below, 31 T cell receptor beta chains from the same sample are listed, as sequenced in a study of cytomegalovirus exposure and HLA in healthy donors. 13 Jbeta primers and 60 Vbeta primers were used for the PCR. The repertoire was sequenced with immunoSEQ multiplex PCR; TCRdb's copy has only in-frame clones and lacks some. The sample carries 150,000 to 180,000 clones, 65% to 85% recorded once. The sequencing sample was made of PBMCs. The receptors were gathered from a man aged 18 to 29 in good health and CMV-seronegative.

As for this clone: A junction boundary mismatches the germline segment, possibly from a read error. The CDR3 sequence: CASSPGEGSGANGLTF. As DNA, the CDR3 is TGCGCCAGCAGCCCCGGGGAGGGGTCTGGGGCCAACGGCCTGACTTTC. The gene calls are TRBV4-3 and TRBJ2-6; 7 nucleotides line up with TRBD2. This CDR3 is 16 amino acids long. Germline CDR1 is LGHNA and CDR2 is YSLEER.

The V call is TRBV30, the J call TRBJ1-1; D may be TRBD1 (6 bases). The ends were cut back, 5 bases at V and 7 bases at J, with 11 bases in the middle. Germline V gives CDR1 GTSNPN, CDR2 SVGIG (reference sequence). The CDR3 has 11 residues. CDR3 sequence reads: CAWGQTYEAFF. CDR3 sequence (DNA): TGTGCCTGGGGACAGACATATGAAGCTTTCTTT.

A single count supports this clone. The V call is TRBV19, the J call TRBJ1-2; 10 nucleotides match TRBD1. Trimming at V came to 6 bases and at J to 6 bases, leaving 13 bases not matched to a gene. Per germline, CDR1 LNHDA and CDR2 SQIVND (reference sequence). CDR3 length equals 16 residues. The CDR3 nucleotides are TGTGCCAGTAGGACTCCGGGACAGGGGTTCACAAATGGCTACACCTTC. This codes for CASRTPGQGFTNGYTF. Full variable domain (missing parts from reference TRBV19 and TRBJ1-2): DGGITQSPKYLFRKEGQNVTLSCEQNLNHDAMYWYRQDPGQGLRLIYYSQIVNDFQKGDIAEGYSVSREKKESFPLTVTSAQKNPTAFYLCASRTPGQGFTNGYTFGSGTRLTVV.

The V and J genes are TRBV2 and TRBJ2-3; maybe TRBD2 (5 bases). This CDR3 comprises 14 residues. CDR1 SNHLY and CDR2 FYNNEI come from the germline V gene. V was trimmed by 6 bases and J by 6 bases, leaving 16 bases between them. The CDR3 DNA reads as TGTGCCAGCAGAGATCAAACCGACTACGATACGCAGTATTTT. Amino acids: CASRDQTDYDTQYF.

The chain is built from TRBV6-6 and TRBJ1-1; 7 positions match TRBD1. The CDR3 totals 13 residues. V shed 7 bases, J shed 5 bases, and the junction held 7 bases outside the gene matches. Per the germline V gene, CDR1 is MNHNY and CDR2 is SVGAGI (reference sequence). Here the CDR3 reads CASTRGERTEAFF. CDR3 DNA: TGTGCCAGCACCAGGGGGGAAAGAACTGAAGCTTTCTTT.

This clone appeared a few times. The V call is TRBV2, the J call TRBJ1-5, with TRBD1 matching 7 bases. Germline V gene data show CDR1 as SNHLY and CDR2 as FYNNEI. The length of the CDR3 is 15 residues. The ends lost 9 bases at V and 0 bases at J; junction bases unmatched: 8. CDR3 coding DNA: TGTGCCAGTTTAGACAGGGAATATAGCAATCAGCCCCAGCATTTT. Amino acid sequence: CASLDREYSNQPQHF.

The chain is built from TRBV5-1 and TRBJ1-3, with a tentative D call TRBD1 (5 bases). Deletions cut 4 bases from V and 0 bases from J, with 8 bases between. The CDR3 loop spans 14 amino acids. CDR1 is SGHRS and CDR2 is YFSETQ in the germline V gene. CDR3 DNA: TGCGCCAGCAGCCCGACAGACTCTGGAAACACCATATATTTT. This codes for CASSPTDSGNTIYF.

The chain combines TRBV10-3 with TRBJ1-5; weak D call: TRBD1 (5 bases). The CDR3 loop spans 16 amino acids. Per the germline V gene, CDR1 is ENHRY and CDR2 is SYGVKD. The germline V and J ends were trimmed by 0 bases and 7 bases, with 16 bases remaining between them. The CDR3 DNA is TGTGCCATCAGTGAGTCTTCGAACAGGCGCGTGCAGCCCCAGCATTTT. As protein: CAISESSNRRVQPQHF.

The rearrangement uses TRBV6-5 and TRBJ2-3; the D gene is possibly TRBD1 (6 bases). The CDR3 is 11 amino acids. V dropped 8 bases and J dropped 7 bases, with 10 bases sitting between them. Germline V CDR1 and CDR2: MNHEY, SVGAGI. The CDR3 is CASGGLYTQYF. In DNA, the CDR3 is TGTGCCAGCGGGGGCCTTTATACGCAGTATTTT.

The chain combines TRBV13 with TRBJ2-3; D is ambiguous. Germline V CDR1 and CDR2: PRHDT, FYEKMQ (reference sequence). The CDR3 spans 13 residues. V gave up 3 bases and J gave up 1 base, with 5 bases separating them. Here the CDR3 DNA reads TGTGCCAGCAGCTTCCAGGGCACAGATACGCAGTATTTT. Its protein product is CASSFQGTDTQYF.

V is TRBV11-3 and J is TRBJ2-1, with D unresolved. The CDR3 contains 13 residues. The V end lost 6 bases, the J end lost 7 bases, and 13 bases lay between the germline ends. CDR1 SGHNT and CDR2 YENEEA come from the germline V gene. CDR3: CASSPDQTNEQFF. Here the CDR3 DNA reads TGTGCCAGCAGTCCCGACCAGACTAATGAGCAGTTCTTC.

The gene calls are TRBV12-2 and TRBJ1-5; TRBD1 was called by the table and not checked on the DNA. TRBV12-2 is shown as a pseudogene. This CDR3 spans 14 amino acids. CDR3 loop: CASRRTGPRQPQHF. CDR3 nucleotide sequence: TGTGCAAGTCGCCGCACAGGCCCGAGGCAGCCCCAGCATTTT.

The chain joins TRBV19 to TRBJ2-5; 8 bases match TRBD2. There are 14 residues in the CDR3. The trim removed 9 bases at V and 2 bases at J, leaving 8 bases unmatched. Germline CDR1 and CDR2: LNHDA and SQIVND (reference sequence). CDR3 DNA: TGTGCCAGCTCCTCGGCGGGGGGACAAGAGACCCAGTACTTC. Protein: CASSSAGGQETQYF.

This rearrangement joins TRBV27 to TRBJ1-1, with D hard to call. There are 13 residues in the CDR3. Trimming pared 8 bases from V and 0 bases from J, leaving 10 bases between. Germline V gene sequence: CDR1 MNHEY, CDR2 SMNVEV (reference sequence). The CDR3 nucleotides read TGTGCCAGCCAACTGACACTGAACACTGAAGCTTTCTTT. It yields the protein CASQLTLNTEAFF.

J is TRBJ1-1 and V is TRBV27; D is ambiguous. There are 15 residues in the CDR3. The germline V and J ends were trimmed by 3 bases and 0 bases, with 11 bases remaining between them. Germline V gene lookup returns CDR1 MNHEY and CDR2 SMNVEV (reference sequence). The CDR3 is CASSFEGTMNTEAFF. DNA for the CDR3: TGTGCCAGCAGTTTCGAGGGAACCATGAACACTGAAGCTTTCTTT.

The chain has TRBV4-1 and TRBJ1-5; 8 bases fit TRBD1. The CDR3 consists of 14 residues. Germline CDR1 MGHRA, CDR2 YSYEKL. The V segment lost 4 bases and the J segment 4 bases; nucleotides outside the gene matches: 3. CDR3 sequence reads: CASSPGQGNQPQHF. As DNA, the CDR3 is TGCGCCAGCAGCCCCGGACAGGGTAATCAGCCCCAGCATTTT.

V is TRBV5-1 and J is TRBJ1-4, with D maybe TRBD1 (5 bases). V dropped 4 bases and J dropped 3 bases, with 10 bases sitting between them. This CDR3 is 14 amino acids long. Germline V gene sequence: CDR1 SGHRS, CDR2 YFSETQ. The CDR3 spells CASSPGGANEKLFF. The CDR3 DNA sequence: TGCGCCAGCAGCCCGGGGGGTGCTAATGAAAAACTGTTTTTT.

The chain combines TRBV7-9 with TRBJ2-3, with D uncertain. There are 14 residues in the CDR3. V lost 5 bases and J lost 0, with 9 bases in between. Germline V gene lookup returns CDR1 SEHNR and CDR2 FQNEAQ (reference sequence). CDR3: CASSRVLSTDTQYF. CDR3 nucleotide sequence: TGTGCCAGCAGCCGGGTCCTAAGCACAGATACGCAGTATTTT.

V is TRBV21-1 and J is TRBJ1-4; the table's D call, TRBD1, has no DNA check behind it. TRBV21-1 is labeled a pseudogene. The CDR3 runs to 18 residues. The CDR3 coding sequence is TGTGCCAGCAGCAAAGTGGTACGTCGTTGGACAATCGGTGAAAAACTGTTTTTT. Amino acids: CASSKVVRRWTIGEKLFF.

A few counts support this clone. This chain uses TRBV10-3 with TRBJ2-7; no definite D call. Trimming removed 0 bases from V and 1 base from J, with 4 bases in between. The CDR3 is made up of 13 amino acids. Per the germline V gene, CDR1 is ENHRY and CDR2 is SYGVKD. CDR3 sequence reads: CAISESRSYEQYF. As DNA, the CDR3 is TGTGCCATCAGTGAGTCGAGATCCTACGAGCAGTACTTC.

The chain has TRBV19 and TRBJ1-6, with D possibly matching TRBD1 (6 bases). Germline V CDR1 and CDR2: LNHDA, SQIVND (reference sequence). The V gene lost 6 bases and the J gene lost 5 bases, with 14 bases spanning the gap. The CDR3 has 15 residues. The DNA for the CDR3 is TGTGCCAGTAGGCTGACCAGGGGTAATAATTCACCCCTCCACTTT. Protein sequence: CASRLTRGNNSPLHF.

J is TRBJ2-7 and V is TRBV5-5; TRBD1 matches 11 bases. This CDR3 spans 14 amino acids. The germline V gene has CDR1 SGHKS and CDR2 YYEKEE (reference sequence). J gave up 3 bases and V 4 bases, and 3 bases lay outside the gene matches. The CDR3 protein is CASSPGQGGYEQYF. DNA of the CDR3: TGTGCCAGCAGCCCGGGACAGGGGGGCTACGAGCAGTACTTC.

The chain carries TRBV5-1 and TRBJ2-3; 15 positions match TRBD2. The germline gives CDR1 SGHRS, CDR2 YFSETQ. V lost 4 bases to trimming and J lost 0 bases; unmatched junction nucleotides: 6. The CDR3 has 18 amino acids. CDR3 loop: CASSHGLAGGPSTDTQYF. For the CDR3, the DNA is TGCGCCAGCAGCCATGGACTAGCGGGGGGGCCTAGCACAGATACGCAGTATTTT.

This clone was observed a few times. CDR3 DNA sequence: TGTGCCAGCAGTTTGGTAGGGGCGAACACTGAAGCTTTCTTT. Translated, it gives CASSLVGANTEAFF. The chain is built from TRBV28 and TRBJ1-1; possibly TRBD1 for D (5 bases). Trimming pared 3 bases from V and 1 base from J, leaving 9 bases between. The CDR3 length is 14 residues. CDR1 is MDHEN and CDR2 is SYDVKM in the germline V gene.

The V gene is TRBV6-1, the J gene TRBJ2-7; TRBD1 agrees at 10 bases. The CDR3 runs 16 residues. Germline V gene lookup returns CDR1 MNHNS and CDR2 SASEGT. V shed 4 bases, J shed 1 base, and the junction held 7 bases outside the gene matches. CDR3 DNA: TGTGCCAGCAGTGCCGACAGGGGGCATAGGTCCTACGAGCAGTACGTC. Translating it yields CASSADRGHRSYEQYV.

V is TRBV6-6 and J is TRBJ1-5, with 7 nucleotides matching TRBD1. Germline CDR1 and CDR2: MNHNY and SVGAGI (reference sequence). There are 15 residues in the CDR3. J was trimmed by 2 bases and V by 5 bases; bases with no gene match: 6. As DNA, the CDR3 is TGTGCCAGCAGTCCACAGGGGTCGGGCAATCAGCCCCAGCATTTT. As protein: CASSPQGSGNQPQHF.

This rearrangement joins TRBV20-1 to TRBJ1-2; no clear D gene. The CDR3 extends over 9 amino acids. CDR1 and CDR2 from the germline V gene are DFQATT and SNEGSKA (reference sequence). V lost 8 bases to trimming and J lost 3 bases, with 4 bases between them. Here the CDR3 reads CSHYYGYTF. The CDR3 DNA follows: TGCAGTCATTACTATGGCTACACCTTC.

The chain uses TRBV14 and TRBJ2-1; a weak D match, TRBD2 (6 bases). The CDR3 consists of 16 residues. Germline V lookup: CDR1 SGHDN, CDR2 FVKESK. V was trimmed by 0 bases and J by 7 bases, leaving 16 bases between them. The CDR3 reads CASSQDERDWRNEQFF. Here the CDR3 DNA reads TGTGCCAGCAGCCAAGACGAACGGGACTGGAGGAATGAGCAGTTCTTC.

This rearrangement joins TRBV5-1 to TRBJ1-4; 9 nucleotides match TRBD1. This CDR3 spans 16 amino acids. V was clipped by 4 bases and J by 8 bases; unmatched bases: 12. From germline, CDR1 is SGHRS and CDR2 YFSETQ. Here the CDR3 reads CASSERPGQGREKLFF. The CDR3 region has the DNA TGCGCCAGCAGCGAACGTCCGGGACAGGGTAGAGAAAAACTGTTTTTT.

V is TRBV6-5 and J is TRBJ1-1; no definite D call. V was clipped by 0 bases and J by 7 bases, with 9 bases between them. Germline V gene data show CDR1 as MNHEY and CDR2 as SVGAGI. The CDR3 contains 13 residues. CDR3: CASSYSLGNEAFF. CDR3 sequence (DNA): TGTGCCAGCAGTTACTCACTCGGGAATGAAGCTTTCTTT.

In DNA form, the CDR3 reads TGTGCCAGTAGTTCACACGAAATCGCGAACACCGGGGAGCTGTTTTTT. This encodes CASSSHEIANTGELFF. V usage is TRBV19 and J usage is TRBJ2-2; no firm D call. The CDR3 has 16 residues. CDR1 LNHDA and CDR2 SQIVND come from the germline V gene (reference sequence). With 5 bases removed from V and 0 bases from J, the gap between germline ends came to 13 bases.